The 26 T cell receptor beta chains listed next were all sequenced from one sample in a study of T cells in tuberculosis. Using immunoSEQ multiplex PCR, the repertoire was profiled, and TCRdb retains in-frame clones only, with some absent. Of more than 20,000 clones in the sample, 75% to 90% were seen once. The specimen was PBMCs. Receptors were obtained from a donor between 10 and 29 years old with latent tuberculosis or without tuberculosis infection.

The chain carries TRBV19 and TRBJ1-5; D gene uncertain. CDR1 and CDR2 from the germline V gene are LNHDA and SQIVND (reference sequence). The ends were cut back, 5 bases at V and 1 base at J, with 9 bases in the middle. CDR3 length equals 14 residues. DNA of the CDR3: TGTGCCAGTAGTCTGAGCAGGAGCAATCAGCCCCAGCATTTT. This sequence encodes CASSLSRSNQPQHF.

V and J are TRBV4-1 and TRBJ1-2; 7 bases are a match to TRBD1. The V segment lost 4 bases and the J segment 8 bases; nucleotides outside the gene matches: 4. Germline-derived CDR1 and CDR2 are MGHRA and YSYEKL. This CDR3 has 12 amino acids. This chain's CDR3 is CASSRDREGYTF. CDR3 nucleotides: TGCGCCAGCAGCCGTGACAGGGAAGGCTACACCTTC.

V gene TRBV7-8 combines with J gene TRBJ2-7, with a weak D call TRBD2 (6 bases). CDR1 is SGHVS and CDR2 is FQNEAQ in the germline V gene. V dropped 1 base and J dropped 2 bases, with 9 bases sitting between them. CDR3 length: 14 residues. CDR3 region: CASSLVAGPYEQYF. CDR3 in DNA: TGTGCCAGCAGCTTAGTCGCGGGGCCCTACGAGCAGTACTTC.

The V and J genes are TRBV7-3 and TRBJ1-5; the D gene is possibly TRBD1 (6 bases). The germline V gene has CDR1 SGHTA and CDR2 FQGTGA. V lost 5 bases and J lost 7, with 12 bases in between. This CDR3 region has 13 residues. The CDR3 nucleotides read TGTGCCAGCAGCCCAGGGGAAGGACAGCCCCAGCATTTT. Translated: CASSPGEGQPQHF.

The V and J genes are TRBV6-5 and TRBJ2-7, with 7 bases that match TRBD2. CDR1 and CDR2 (germline): MNHEY, SVGAGI. V dropped 6 bases and J dropped 2; count of bases not matched to a gene: 4. This CDR3 is 13 amino acids long. In DNA, the CDR3 is TGTGCCAGCAGCCGGGACTATCCCTACGAGCAGTACTTC. It translates to CASSRDYPYEQYF.

The chain is built from TRBV7-2 and TRBJ2-5; no firm D call. The CDR3 is made up of 13 amino acids. Germline values: CDR1 SGHTA, CDR2 FQGNSA. V lost 0 bases to trimming and J lost 2 bases, with 4 bases between them. The CDR3 region is CASSLAQQETQYF. The DNA for the CDR3 is TGTGCCAGCAGCTTAGCACAGCAAGAGACCCAGTACTTC. The whole variable domain, filled in from reference TRBV7-2 and TRBJ2-5, reads GAGVSQSPSNKVTEKGKDVELRCDPISGHTALYWYRQSLGQGLEFLIYFQGNSAPDKSGLPSDRFSAERTGGSVSTLTIQRTQQEDSAVYLCASSLAQQETQYFGPGTRLLVL.

This clone was picked up a small number of times. V usage is TRBV5-1 and J usage is TRBJ2-7; 15 nucleotides line up with TRBD2. This CDR3 region has 17 residues. From germline, CDR1 is SGHRS and CDR2 YFSETQ. With 2 bases clipped from V and 3 bases from J, the junction kept 6 bases outside the gene matches. DNA for the CDR3: TGCGCCAGCAGCTTAGCTCCGGGACTAGCGGGGGGCTACGAGCAGTACTTC. Translating it yields CASSLAPGLAGGYEQYF.

The rearrangement uses TRBV5-1 and TRBJ1-1; D might be TRBD1 (6 bases). The CDR3 length is 16 residues. V was cut by 2 bases and J by 0 bases, with 14 bases left in between. Germline V gene sequence: CDR1 SGHRS, CDR2 YFSETQ. The CDR3 DNA reads as TGCGCCAGCAGCTTTATCCAGGGGCCCTTGAACACTGAAGCTTTCTTT. The encoded protein is CASSFIQGPLNTEAFF.

CDR3 sequence (DNA): TGTGCCAGCTCACCGCTCCAGGGGGATTATGGCTACACCTTC. Its translation: CASSPLQGDYGYTF. The chain carries TRBV18 and TRBJ1-2; TRBD1 matches 7 bases. The CDR3 spans 14 residues. The junction had 6 bases not matched to a gene; V was cut back by 3 bases and J by 5 bases. Germline values: CDR1 KGHSH, CDR2 LQKENI. The entire variable domain, with the rest obtained from reference TRBV18 and TRBJ1-2, is as follows: NAGVMQNPRHLVRRRGQEARLRCSPMKGHSHVYWYRQLPEEGLKFMVYLQKENIIDESGMPKERFSAEFPKEGPSILRIQQVVRGDSAAYFCASSPLQGDYGYTFGSGTRLTVV.

The rearrangement joins TRBV9 to TRBJ1-5; D is undetermined. The CDR3 runs 14 residues. Between the trimmed V and J ends, which lost 0 bases and 4 bases, there was a span of 8 bases. Germline V gene lookup returns CDR1 SGDLS and CDR2 YYNGEE. The CDR3, as DNA: TGTGCCAGCAGCGTAGAGCCGGGGAATCAGCCCCAGCATTTT. It yields the protein CASSVEPGNQPQHF.

The chain combines TRBV4-1 with TRBJ1-2, with TRBD1 matching over 7 bases. The V gene end was trimmed by 0 bases and the J gene end by 1 base; junction bases not matched to a gene: 2. The CDR3 has 15 amino acids. From germline, CDR1 is MGHRA and CDR2 YSYEKL. CDR3 coding DNA: TGCGCCAGCAGCCAAGATTGGGACAGTAACTATGGCTACACCTTC. This translates into CASSQDWDSNYGYTF.

This clone was detected only once. The genes are TRBV15 and TRBJ2-7, with D possibly TRBD2 on 6 matching bases. With 9 bases removed from V and 6 bases from J, the gap between germline ends came to 18 bases. Germline V gene sequence: CDR1 LNHNV, CDR2 YYDKDF (reference sequence). The CDR3 runs to 13 residues. CDR3 loop: CATRDSRMAEQYF. The CDR3 DNA is TGTGCCACGAGGGACTCCCGAATGGCCGAGCAGTACTTC.

This chain's CDR3 is CASSLEGSGQTQYF. CDR3 nucleotides: TGTGCCAGCAGCTTAGAGGGCAGCGGGCAGACCCAGTACTTC. The gene calls are TRBV7-8 and TRBJ2-5; tentative D call: TRBD2 (6 bases). This CDR3 is 14 amino acids long. Trimming took 1 base from V and 6 from J, leaving 12 bases between them. CDR1 and CDR2 from the germline V gene are SGHVS and FQNEAQ.

The V gene is TRBV10-3, the J gene TRBJ1-2; 8 bases are shared with TRBD1. CDR1 and CDR2 (germline): ENHRY, SYGVKD. The CDR3 is made up of 13 amino acids. The trim removed 8 bases at V and 4 bases at J, leaving 6 bases unmatched. CDR3 loop: CAISGQASYGYTF. DNA for the CDR3: TGTGCCATCTCGGGACAGGCTTCCTATGGCTACACCTTC.

This clone was counted a few times. The chain joins TRBV9 to TRBJ2-1, with D possibly being TRBD2 (5 bases). The CDR3 is 13 residues long. CDR1 SGDLS and CDR2 YYNGEE come from the germline V gene. With 3 bases removed from V and 3 bases from J, the gap between germline ends came to 7 bases. The CDR3 DNA is TGTGCCAGCAGCGCCGGGGACTACAATGAGCAGTTCTTC. Translation: CASSAGDYNEQFF.

The V call is TRBV6-5, the J call TRBJ2-3; 9 bases are a match to TRBD2. The ends lost 6 bases at V and 10 bases at J; junction bases unmatched: 11. The CDR3 covers 14 residues. CDR1 is MNHEY, CDR2 SVGAGI, per germline. CDR3 nucleotides: TGTGCCAGCAGAACAGCGGGGGGCGCCCGTCCGCAGTATTTT. It specifies CASRTAGGARPQYF.

This clone has only a few counts. This sequence joins TRBV2 and TRBJ1-5; D is possibly TRBD1 (6 bases). The V gene's germline CDR1 is SNHLY and CDR2 FYNNEI. The CDR3 spans 11 residues. Trimming stripped 6 bases from V and 6 bases from J, with 6 bases between. DNA of the CDR3: TGTGCCAGCAGCAGGGGTCAGCCCCAGCATTTT. Translating gives CASSRGQPQHF.

This chain connects TRBV11-2 to TRBJ1-2; 7 nucleotides match TRBD1. Trimming removed 4 bases from V and 6 bases from J; junction bases left unmatched: 14. Germline CDR1 is SGHAT and CDR2 is FQNNGV. The CDR3 runs to 16 residues. The CDR3: CASSSPDREAWDGYTF. CDR3 in DNA: TGTGCCAGCAGCTCCCCTGACAGGGAAGCATGGGATGGCTACACCTTC.

This clone was picked up one time. The rearrangement links TRBV5-4 to TRBJ1-6, with 8 bases aligning to TRBD1. The CDR3 is 17 amino acids. Trimming at V came to 4 bases and at J to 5 bases, leaving 11 bases not matched to a gene. CDR1 is SGHNT and CDR2 is YYREEE in the germline V gene (reference sequence). Written as DNA, the CDR3 is TGTGCCAGCAGCGTGTCTACCGGGACAGGACATAATTCACCCCTCCACTTT. Encoded protein: CASSVSTGTGHNSPLHF. Filled out from reference TRBV5-4 and TRBJ1-6, the complete variable domain reads ETGVTQSPTHLIKTRGQQVTLRCSSQSGHNTVSWYQQALGQGPQFIFQYYREEENGRGNFPPRFSGLQFPNYSSELNVNALELDDSALYLCASSVSTGTGHNSPLHFGNGTRLTVT.

The rearrangement uses TRBV30 and TRBJ2-3; TRBD2 matches at 9 bases. The CDR3 has 16 residues. CDR1 and CDR2 (germline): GTSNPN, SVGIG (reference sequence). V lost 0 bases, J lost 0 bases, and 4 bases stayed unmatched. This chain's CDR3 is CAWSVGTSSSTDTQYF. CDR3 DNA sequence: TGTGCCTGGAGTGTAGGGACTAGCTCTAGCACAGATACGCAGTATTTT.

The chain has TRBV10-3 and TRBJ1-5; 7 bases line up with TRBD1. This CDR3 contains 14 residues. J gave up 4 bases and V 9 bases, and 9 bases lay outside the gene matches. The germline V gene encodes CDR1 ENHRY and CDR2 SYGVKD. This CDR3 is CAIETGTLNQPQHF. CDR3 nucleotide sequence: TGTGCCATAGAGACAGGGACCTTAAATCAGCCCCAGCATTTT.

CDR3 sequence (DNA): TGTGCCAGCAGGCCAGGGGTTACCTACAATGAGCAGTTCTTC. As protein: CASRPGVTYNEQFF. V usage is TRBV6-1 and J usage is TRBJ2-1, with D maybe TRBD1 (6 bases). Germline values: CDR1 MNHNS, CDR2 SASEGT. The V and J ends lost 6 bases and 2 bases respectively, with 11 bases between them. CDR3 length: 14 amino acids.

The chain employs TRBV5-6 and TRBJ2-7; 8 nucleotides align to TRBD2. The CDR3 consists of 13 residues. Germline V gene data show CDR1 as SGHDT and CDR2 as YYEEEE. V dropped 4 bases and J dropped 6; count of bases not matched to a gene: 6. The CDR3 reads CASSRGLASEQYF. The CDR3 region has the DNA TGTGCCAGCAGCCGCGGACTAGCTAGCGAGCAGTACTTC.

This clone occurred a few times. The rearrangement joins TRBV5-5 to TRBJ2-5, with 7 bases fitting TRBD1. V lost 0 bases and J lost 4; bases outside the gene matches: 9. CDR3 length: 16 residues. The V gene's germline CDR1 is SGHKS and CDR2 YYEKEE (reference sequence). The DNA for the CDR3 is TGTGCCAGCAGCTTGGCCCCGACAGGGTTAATAGAGACCCAGTACTTC. Amino acid sequence: CASSLAPTGLIETQYF.

The V call is TRBV5-1, the J call TRBJ1-6; D may be TRBD1 (5 bases). Germline V gene data show CDR1 as SGHRS and CDR2 as YFSETQ. The length of the CDR3 is 15 residues. V lost 5 bases to trimming and J lost 6 bases, with 15 bases between them. CDR3 coding DNA: TGCGCCAGCAGTTCCTTCGACAGAACTAATTCACCCCTCCACTTT. It yields the protein CASSSFDRTNSPLHF.

V gene TRBV5-5 combines with J gene TRBJ1-2; weak D call: TRBD1 (6 bases). Trimming pared 4 bases from V and 8 bases from J, leaving 24 bases between. Germline-derived CDR1 and CDR2 are SGHKS and YYEKEE (reference sequence). The CDR3 runs 16 residues. The CDR3 here is CASSKGQPLPSTGYTF. The CDR3 DNA sequence: TGTGCCAGCAGCAAAGGACAGCCACTACCCTCTACCGGCTACACCTTC.